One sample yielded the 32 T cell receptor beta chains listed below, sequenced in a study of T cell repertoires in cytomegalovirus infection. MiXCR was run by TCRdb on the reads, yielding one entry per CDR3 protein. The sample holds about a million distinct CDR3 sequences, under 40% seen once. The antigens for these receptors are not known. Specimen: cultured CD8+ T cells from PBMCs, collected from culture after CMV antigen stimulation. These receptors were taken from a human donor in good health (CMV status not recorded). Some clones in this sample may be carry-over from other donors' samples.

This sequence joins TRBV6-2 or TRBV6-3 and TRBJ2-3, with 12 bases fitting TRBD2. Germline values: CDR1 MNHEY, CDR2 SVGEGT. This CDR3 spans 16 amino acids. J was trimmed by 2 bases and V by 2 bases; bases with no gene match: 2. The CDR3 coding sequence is TGTGCCAGCAGTTACACTAGCGGGGGGTACACAGATACGCAGTATTTT. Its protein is CASSYTSGGYTDTQYF.

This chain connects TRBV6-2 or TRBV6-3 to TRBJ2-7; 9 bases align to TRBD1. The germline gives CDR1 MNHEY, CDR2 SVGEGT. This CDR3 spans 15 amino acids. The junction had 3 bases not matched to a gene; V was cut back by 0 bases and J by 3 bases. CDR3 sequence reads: CASSYSTGQGYEQYV. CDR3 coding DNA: TGTGCCAGCAGTTACTCTACGGGACAGGGCTACGAGCAGTACGTC.

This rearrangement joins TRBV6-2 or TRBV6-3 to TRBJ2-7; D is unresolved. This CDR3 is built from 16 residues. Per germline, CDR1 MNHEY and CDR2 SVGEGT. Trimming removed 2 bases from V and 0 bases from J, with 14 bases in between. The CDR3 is CASSYPGNWGSYEQYV. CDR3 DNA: TGTGCCAGCAGTTACCCCGGCAATTGGGGCTCCTACGAGCAGTACGTC.

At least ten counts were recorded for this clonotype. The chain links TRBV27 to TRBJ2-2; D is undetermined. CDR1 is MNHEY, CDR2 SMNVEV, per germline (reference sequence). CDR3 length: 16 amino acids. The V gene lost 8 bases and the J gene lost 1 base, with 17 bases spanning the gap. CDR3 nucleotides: TGTGCCAGCTTTCCAGTTGGCTATGGGAACACCGGGGAGCTGTTTTTT. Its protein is CASFPVGYGNTGELFF.

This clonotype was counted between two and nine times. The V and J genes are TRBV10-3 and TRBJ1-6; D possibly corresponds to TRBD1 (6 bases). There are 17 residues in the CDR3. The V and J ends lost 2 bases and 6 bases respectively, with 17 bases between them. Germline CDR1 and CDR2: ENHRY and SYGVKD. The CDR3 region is CAISEAAGGRINSPLHF. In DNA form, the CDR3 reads TGTGCCATCAGTGAGGCCGCGGGGGGCCGGATTAATTCACCCCTCCACTTT.

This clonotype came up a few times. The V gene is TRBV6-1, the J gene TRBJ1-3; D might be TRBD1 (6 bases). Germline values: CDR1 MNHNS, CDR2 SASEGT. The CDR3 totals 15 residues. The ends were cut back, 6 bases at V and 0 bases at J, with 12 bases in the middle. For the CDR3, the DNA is TGTGCCAGCAGCGCGACAGGCGCCTCTGGAAACACCATATATTTT. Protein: CASSATGASGNTIYF.

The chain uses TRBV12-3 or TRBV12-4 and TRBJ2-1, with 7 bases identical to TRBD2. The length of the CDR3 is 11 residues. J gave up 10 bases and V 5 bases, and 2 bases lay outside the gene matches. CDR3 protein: CASSGGEEQFF. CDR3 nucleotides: TGTGCCAGCAGTGGGGGGGAGGAGCAGTTCTTC.

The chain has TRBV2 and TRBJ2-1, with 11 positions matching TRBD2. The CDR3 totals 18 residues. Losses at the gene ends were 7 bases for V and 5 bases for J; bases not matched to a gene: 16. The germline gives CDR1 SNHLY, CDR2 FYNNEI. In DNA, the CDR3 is TGTGCCAGCATGTCCGGGACTAGCGGATCCCCAGGGGACAATGAGCAGTTCTTC. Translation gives CASMSGTSGSPGDNEQFF.

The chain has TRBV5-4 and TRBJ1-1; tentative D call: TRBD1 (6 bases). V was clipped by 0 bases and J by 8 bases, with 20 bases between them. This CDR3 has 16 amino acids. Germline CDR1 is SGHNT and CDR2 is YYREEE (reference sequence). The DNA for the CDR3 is TGTGCCAGCAGCTTGGGGACAGTCCCCTTGCGAAGAGAAGCTTTCTTT. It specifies CASSLGTVPLRREAFF.

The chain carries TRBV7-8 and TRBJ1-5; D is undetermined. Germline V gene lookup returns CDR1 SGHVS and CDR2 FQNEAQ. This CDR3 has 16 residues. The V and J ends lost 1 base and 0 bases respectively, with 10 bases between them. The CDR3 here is CASSLDGIYSNQPQHF. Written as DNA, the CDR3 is TGTGCCAGCAGCTTAGATGGGATTTATAGCAATCAGCCCCAGCATTTT.

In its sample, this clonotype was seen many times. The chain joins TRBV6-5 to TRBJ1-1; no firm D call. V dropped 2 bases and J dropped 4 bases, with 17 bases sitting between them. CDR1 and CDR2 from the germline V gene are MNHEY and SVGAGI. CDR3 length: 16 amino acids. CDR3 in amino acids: CASSYGSWATGTEAFF. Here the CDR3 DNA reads TGTGCCAGCAGTTACGGCAGCTGGGCGACCGGCACTGAAGCTTTCTTT.

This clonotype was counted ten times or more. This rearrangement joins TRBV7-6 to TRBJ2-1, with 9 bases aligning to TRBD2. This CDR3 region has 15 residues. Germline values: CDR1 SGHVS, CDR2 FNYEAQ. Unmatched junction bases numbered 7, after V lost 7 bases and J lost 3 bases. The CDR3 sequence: CASTDSGGYYNEQFF. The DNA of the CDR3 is TGTGCCAGCACCGATAGCGGGGGATACTACAATGAGCAGTTCTTC.

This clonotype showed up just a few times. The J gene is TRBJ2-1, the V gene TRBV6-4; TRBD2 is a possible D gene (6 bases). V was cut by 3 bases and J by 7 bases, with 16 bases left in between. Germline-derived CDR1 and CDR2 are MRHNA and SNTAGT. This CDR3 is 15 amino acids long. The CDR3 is CASSEGEASRNEQFF. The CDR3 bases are TGTGCCAGCAGTGAAGGGGAGGCCTCTCGAAATGAGCAGTTCTTC.

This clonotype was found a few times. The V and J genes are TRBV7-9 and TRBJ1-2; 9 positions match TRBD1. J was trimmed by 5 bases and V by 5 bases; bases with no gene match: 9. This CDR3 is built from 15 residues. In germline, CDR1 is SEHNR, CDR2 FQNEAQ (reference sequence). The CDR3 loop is CASSDRDRESYGYTF. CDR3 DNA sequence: TGTGCCAGCAGCGACCGGGACAGGGAGTCTTATGGCTACACCTTC. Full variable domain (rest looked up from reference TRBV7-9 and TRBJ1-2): DTGVSQNPRHKITKRGQNVTFRCDPISEHNRLYWYRQTLGQGPEFLTYFQNEAQLEKSRLLSDRFSAERPKGSFSTLEIQRTEQGDSAMYLCASSDRDRESYGYTFGSGTRLTVV.

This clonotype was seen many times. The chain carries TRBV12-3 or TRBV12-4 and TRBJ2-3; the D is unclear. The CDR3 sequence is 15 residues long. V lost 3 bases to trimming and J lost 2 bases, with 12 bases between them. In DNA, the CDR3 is TGTGCCAGCAGTTTTACGGGCAGCCCCACAGATACGCAGTATTTT. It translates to CASSFTGSPTDTQYF.

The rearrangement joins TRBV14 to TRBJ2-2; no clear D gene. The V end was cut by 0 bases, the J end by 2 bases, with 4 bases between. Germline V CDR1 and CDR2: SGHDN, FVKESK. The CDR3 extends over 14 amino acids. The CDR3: CASSQDHNTGELFF. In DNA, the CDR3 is TGTGCCAGCAGCCAAGATCATAACACCGGGGAGCTGTTTTTT.

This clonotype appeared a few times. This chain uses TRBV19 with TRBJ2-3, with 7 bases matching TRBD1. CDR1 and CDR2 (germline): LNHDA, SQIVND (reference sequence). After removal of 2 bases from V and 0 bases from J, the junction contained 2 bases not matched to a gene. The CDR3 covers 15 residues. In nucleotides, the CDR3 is TGTGCCAGTAGTATATCGGACAGGAGCACAGATACGCAGTATTTT. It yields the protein CASSISDRSTDTQYF.

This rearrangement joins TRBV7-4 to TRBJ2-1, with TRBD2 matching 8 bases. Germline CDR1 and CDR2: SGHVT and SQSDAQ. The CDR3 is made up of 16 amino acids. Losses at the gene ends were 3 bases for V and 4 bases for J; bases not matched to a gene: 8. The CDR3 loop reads CASSFRAGGYYNEQFF. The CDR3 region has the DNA TGTGCCAGCAGCTTCCGCGCGGGGGGCTATTACAATGAGCAGTTCTTC.

CDR3 nucleotides: TGTGCCATCAGTGTGACGGTTAATGAGCAGTTCTTC. Translated: CAISVTVNEQFF. V and J are TRBV10-3 and TRBJ2-1; D not certain. CDR1 is ENHRY, CDR2 SYGVKD, per germline. With 4 bases removed from V and 7 bases from J, the gap between germline ends came to 8 bases. The CDR3 totals 12 residues.

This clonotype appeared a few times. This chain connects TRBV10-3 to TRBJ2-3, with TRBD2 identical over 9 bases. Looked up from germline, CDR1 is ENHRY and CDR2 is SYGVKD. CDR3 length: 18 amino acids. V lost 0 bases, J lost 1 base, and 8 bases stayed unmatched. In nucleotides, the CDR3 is TGTGCCATCAGTGAGTCGAGTTGGGCTAGCGGGGGCACAGATACGCAGTATTTT. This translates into CAISESSWASGGTDTQYF.

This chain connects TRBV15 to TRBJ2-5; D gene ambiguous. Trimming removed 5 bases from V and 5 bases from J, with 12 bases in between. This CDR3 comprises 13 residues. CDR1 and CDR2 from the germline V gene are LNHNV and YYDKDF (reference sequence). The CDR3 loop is CATSSARVETQYF. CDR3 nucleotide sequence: TGTGCCACCAGCTCCGCCCGAGTGGAGACCCAGTACTTC.

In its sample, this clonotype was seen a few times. CDR3 in amino acids: CAIRTSGETGELFF. The CDR3 bases are TGTGCCATTCGGACTAGCGGGGAGACCGGGGAGCTGTTTTTT. The chain combines TRBV7-6 with TRBJ2-2; 12 bases align to TRBD2. The CDR3 totals 14 residues. Germline V gene data show CDR1 as SGHVS and CDR2 as FNYEAQ. With 10 bases clipped from V and 5 bases from J, the junction kept 5 bases outside the gene matches.

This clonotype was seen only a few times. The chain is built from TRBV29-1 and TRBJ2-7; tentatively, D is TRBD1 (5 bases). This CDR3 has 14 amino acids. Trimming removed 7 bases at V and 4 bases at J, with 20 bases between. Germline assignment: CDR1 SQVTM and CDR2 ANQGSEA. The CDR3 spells CSAGYRPQGYEQYV. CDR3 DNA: TGCAGCGCCGGATACAGGCCCCAGGGATACGAGCAGTACGTC.

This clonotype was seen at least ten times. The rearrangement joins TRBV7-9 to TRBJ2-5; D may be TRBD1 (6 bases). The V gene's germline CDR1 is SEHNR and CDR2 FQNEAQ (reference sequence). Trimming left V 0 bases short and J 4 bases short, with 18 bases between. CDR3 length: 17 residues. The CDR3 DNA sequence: TGTGCCAGCAGCTTAGCGACAGGTTTGAATCCTCGAGAGACCCAGTACTTC. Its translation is CASSLATGLNPRETQYF. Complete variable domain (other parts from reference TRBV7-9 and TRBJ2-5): DTGVSQNPRHKITKRGQNVTFRCDPISEHNRLYWYRQTLGQGPEFLTYFQNEAQLEKSRLLSDRFSAERPKGSFSTLEIQRTEQGDSAMYLCASSLATGLNPRETQYFGPGTRLLVL.

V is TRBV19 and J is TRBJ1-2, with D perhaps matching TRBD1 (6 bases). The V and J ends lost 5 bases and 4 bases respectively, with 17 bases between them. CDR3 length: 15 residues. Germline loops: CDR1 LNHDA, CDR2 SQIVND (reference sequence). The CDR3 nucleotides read TGTGCCAGTAGTCTAAAGGGGGGTTCCGGCTATGGCTACACCTTC. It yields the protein CASSLKGGSGYGYTF.

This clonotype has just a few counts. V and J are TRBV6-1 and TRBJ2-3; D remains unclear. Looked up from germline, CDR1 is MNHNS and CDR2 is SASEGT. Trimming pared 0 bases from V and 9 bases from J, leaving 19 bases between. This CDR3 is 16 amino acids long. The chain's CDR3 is CASSEAVRAQWVTQYF. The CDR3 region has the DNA TGTGCCAGCAGTGAAGCGGTAAGGGCGCAATGGGTGACGCAGTATTTT.

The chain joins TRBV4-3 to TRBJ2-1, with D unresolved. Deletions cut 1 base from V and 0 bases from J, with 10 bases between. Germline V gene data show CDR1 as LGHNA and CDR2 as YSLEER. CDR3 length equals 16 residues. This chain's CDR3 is CASSQVAVSSYNEQFF. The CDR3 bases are TGCGCCAGCAGCCAAGTTGCGGTTAGCTCCTACAATGAGCAGTTCTTC.

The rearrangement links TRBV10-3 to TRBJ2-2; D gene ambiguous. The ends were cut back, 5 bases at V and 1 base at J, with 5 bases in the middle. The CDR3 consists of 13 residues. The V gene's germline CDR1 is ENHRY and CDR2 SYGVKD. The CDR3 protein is CAISIENTGELFF. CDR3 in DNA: TGTGCCATCAGTATCGAGAACACCGGGGAGCTGTTTTTT.

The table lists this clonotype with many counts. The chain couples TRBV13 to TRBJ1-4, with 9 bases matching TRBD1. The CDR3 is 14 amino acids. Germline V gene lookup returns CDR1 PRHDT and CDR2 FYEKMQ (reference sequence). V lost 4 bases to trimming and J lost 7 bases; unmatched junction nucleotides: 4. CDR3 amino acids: CASSSATGGEKLFF. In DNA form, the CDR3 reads TGTGCCAGCAGCTCGGCGACAGGGGGTGAAAAACTGTTTTTT.

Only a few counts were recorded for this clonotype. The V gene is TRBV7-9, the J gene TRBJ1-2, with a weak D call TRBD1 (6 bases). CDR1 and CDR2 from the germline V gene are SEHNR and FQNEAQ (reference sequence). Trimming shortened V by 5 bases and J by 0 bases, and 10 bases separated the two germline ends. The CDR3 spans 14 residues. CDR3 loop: CASSVHRANYGYTF. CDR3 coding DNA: TGTGCCAGCAGCGTGCACAGGGCTAACTATGGCTACACCTTC.

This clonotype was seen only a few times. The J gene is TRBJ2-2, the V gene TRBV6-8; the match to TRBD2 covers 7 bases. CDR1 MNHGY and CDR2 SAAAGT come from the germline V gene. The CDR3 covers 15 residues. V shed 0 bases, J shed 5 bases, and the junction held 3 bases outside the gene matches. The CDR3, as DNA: TGTGCCAGCAGTTACTCTAGCGGGTATACCGGGGAGCTGTTTTTT. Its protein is CASSYSSGYTGELFF.

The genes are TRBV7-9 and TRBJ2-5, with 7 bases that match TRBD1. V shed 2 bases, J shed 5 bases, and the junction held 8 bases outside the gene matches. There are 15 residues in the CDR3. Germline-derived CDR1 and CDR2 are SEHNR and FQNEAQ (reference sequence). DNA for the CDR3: TGTGCCAGCAGCTTACGAGGACAGACAGGGGAGACCCAGTACTTC. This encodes CASSLRGQTGETQYF.